The rows below give T cell receptor beta chains drawn from one sample of a study of shared clonotypes between healthy human individuals. The table came from immunoSEQ multiplex PCR; TCRdb's copy has only in-frame clones and leaves some out. The data contain some 2,000,000 clones, approximately 96% of them seen just once; the ten biggest clones take up roughly 0.13%. The sequenced sample consisted of naive CD4+ T cells sorted from blood. The receptors were sampled from a man between 18 and 35 years old in good health. Both conserved end residues are part of each CDR3. The order of the fields is J gene, CDR3 length, clone size, V gene, D gene, CDR3 DNA, CDR3 protein. The D gene is left open where the match is weak. A clone size is listed for some rows: how often the clone was seen (once, few, many), or a class if it is expanded.

TRBJ1-5,13,.,TRBV2,.,TGTGCCAGCAGTGCGGGGCCCAATCAGCCCCAGCATTTT,CASSAGPNQPQHF
TRBJ1-2,14,.,TRBV7-9,.,TGTGCCAGCAGCTTGGGACAAGGGAACTATGGCTACACCTTC,CASSLGQGNYGYTF
TRBJ2-3,18,.,TRBV6-1,TRBD2,TGTGCCAGCAGTGGGTGGGTTCGACCAGCGGGGGGGCCAGATACGCAGTATTTT,CASSGWVRPAGGPDTQYF
TRBJ2-7,13,.,TRBV7-2,.,TGTGCCAGCAATATAAACGGGGGAGACGAGCAGTACTTC,CASNINGGDEQYF
TRBJ2-7,12,once,TRBV6-5,.,TGTGCCAGCAGTTCCGGGGGCTACGAGCAGTACTTC,CASSSGGYEQYF
TRBJ2-5,12,.,TRBV7-9,.,TGTGCCAGCAGCTTAAATCTAGAGACCCAGTACTTC,CASSLNLETQYF
TRBJ2-1,14,.,TRBV7-6,.,TGTGCCAGCAGCTTAGTCGGGGAATACAATGAGCAGTTCTTC,CASSLVGEYNEQFF
TRBJ2-6,18,once,TRBV19,.,TGTGCCAGAAGCTTCGGGAGAAAAGGAGACTCTGGGGCCAACGTCCTGACTTTC,CARSFGRKGDSGANVLTF
TRBJ2-1,11,.,TRBV10-3,.,TGTGCCATCAGTGATGGCTATGAGCAGTTCTTC,CAISDGYEQFF
TRBJ1-2,15,.,TRBV5-1,.,TGCGCCAGCAGCTCTGGGGTATTTGGTAACTATGGCTACACCTTC,CASSSGVFGNYGYTF
TRBJ2-4,11,.,TRBV9,.,TGTGCCAGCAGCGTAGGAAACATTCAGTACTTC,CASSVGNIQYF
TRBJ2-3,17,.,TRBV7-9,TRBD2,TGTGCCAGCAGCCCCCGTGGGAGCGGGGGGTTAACAGATACGCAGTATTTT,CASSPRGSGGLTDTQYF
TRBJ2-5,14,.,TRBV28,.,TGTGCCAGCACAAGGGTCTTTGGCCAAGAGACCCAGTACTTC,CASTRVFGQETQYF
TRBJ1-4,14,once,TRBV7-2,.,TGTGCCAGCAGCTCCGGGGCAACTAATGAAAAACTGTTTTTT,CASSSGATNEKLFF
TRBJ2-7,14,.,TRBV7-9,TRBD2,TGTGCCAGCAGCTTAGCTAGCGGGAGCCACGAGCAGTACTTC,CASSLASGSHEQYF
TRBJ2-2,13,.,TRBV14,.,TGTGCCAGCAAACGACAGGCCACCGGGGAGCTGTTTTTT,CASKRQATGELFF
TRBJ1-4,12,.,TRBV29-1,.,TGCAGCGTTGGTGCAACTAATGAAAAACTGTTTTTT,CSVGATNEKLFF
TRBJ1-1,15,.,TRBV6-6,.,TGTGCCAGCAGTTACGTTGCTGTCGGGGAAACTGAAGCTTTCTTT,CASSYVAVGETEAFF
TRBJ1-4,15,.,TRBV5-1,.,TGCGCCAGCAGCCTGGGTGTAGTCCTAGATGAAAAACTGTTTTTT,CASSLGVVLDEKLFF
TRBJ1-5,13,.,TRBV2,.,TGTGCCAGCGTACAGGAAAGGGATCAGCCCCAGCATTTT,CASVQERDQPQHF
TRBJ1-5,14,.,TRBV9,.,TGTGCCAGCAGCGCGGGGACATTCGGTCAGCCCCAGCATTTT,CASSAGTFGQPQHF
TRBJ1-3,16,.,TRBV18,.,TGTGCCAGCTCACCAATGGACTGGAGCTCTGGAAACACCATATATTTT,CASSPMDWSSGNTIYF
TRBJ2-7,15,.,TRBV6-5,TRBD1,TGTGCCAGCAGTTACCGTGGACAGGGGAACTACGAGCAGTACTTC,CASSYRGQGNYEQYF
TRBJ2-7,11,.,TRBV6-5,.,TGTGCCAGCAGCCAGGGTCCCAAGCAGTACTTC,CASSQGPKQYF
TRBJ1-5,15,.,TRBV15,.,TGTGCCACCAGCAGAGCGGGGGGGCAGGGTCAGCCCCAGCATTTT,CATSRAGGQGQPQHF
TRBJ1-1,14,.,TRBV5-1,.,TGCGCCAGCAGCTTGGCCCCCCAGAACACTGAAGCTTTCTTT,CASSLAPQNTEAFF
TRBJ1-1,13,.,TRBV5-6,.,TGTGCCAGCAGCTTGGAGATGGCCACTGAAGCTTTCTTT,CASSLEMATEAFF